The 17 T cell receptor beta chains listed next were all sequenced from one sample in a study of blood T cell repertoires in COVID-19. Clones were read by immunoSEQ multiplex PCR, and TCRdb kept only the in-frame ones, dropping some. Here the sample spans about 50,000 clones, 88% being singletons. The sequenced sample was peripheral blood. Receptors originate from a man aged 45-65 years with active COVID-19.

The rearrangement links TRBV6-5 to TRBJ1-2, with TRBD1 identical over 8 bases. V trimming: 4 bases; J trimming: 8 bases; junction bases outside the gene matches: 9. This CDR3 contains 14 residues. The germline gives CDR1 MNHEY, CDR2 SVGAGI. This CDR3 reads CASSSDTWDRGYTF. The CDR3 DNA follows: TGTGCCAGCAGTTCGGACACTTGGGACAGGGGCTACACCTTC.

This clone showed up just a few times. The V gene is TRBV7-8, the J gene TRBJ2-5; 11 nucleotides line up with TRBD2. This CDR3 has 19 amino acids. The V segment lost 1 base and the J segment 5 bases; nucleotides outside the gene matches: 15. CDR1 and CDR2 from the germline V gene are SGHVS and FQNEAQ. The CDR3 region is CASSLDASGGYLGTETQYF. The DNA for the CDR3 is TGTGCCAGCAGCTTAGATGCTAGCGGGGGGTACCTAGGCACGGAGACCCAGTACTTC.

The chain has TRBV19 and TRBJ1-5; a possible D gene is TRBD1 (5 bases). V lost 3 bases, J lost 6 bases, and 12 bases lay in between. This CDR3 is 14 amino acids long. From germline, CDR1 is LNHDA and CDR2 SQIVND (reference sequence). The CDR3 protein is CASSMQAGTQPQHF. The DNA for the CDR3 is TGTGCCAGTAGTATGCAGGCGGGGACTCAGCCCCAGCATTTT.

This chain uses TRBV5-5 with TRBJ1-6; 8 positions agree with TRBD1. CDR1 is SGHKS, CDR2 YYEKEE, per germline (reference sequence). This CDR3 is 19 amino acids long. With V trimmed by 4 bases and J by 0 bases, 12 bases remained unmatched. CDR3 DNA sequence: TGTGCCAGCAGCCCCAGACAGGGGTTCTTCAGCTCCTATAATTCACCCCTCCACTTT. As protein: CASSPRQGFFSSYNSPLHF.

The chain links TRBV5-3 to TRBJ2-3; D is perhaps TRBD2 (5 bases). Being an ORF, TRBV5-3 has a function that is uncertain. The CDR3 loop spans 17 amino acids. The V end was cut by 1 base, the J end by 2 bases, with 17 bases between. CDR3: CARSLFRPERDTDTQYF. CDR3 coding DNA: TGTGCCAGAAGCTTGTTCCGACCGGAGAGGGACACAGATACGCAGTATTTT.

In this sample, this clone turned up once. The CDR3 here is CASSPGEGGTGGDTQYF. CDR3 DNA sequence: TGTGCCAGCAGCCCAGGAGAGGGAGGGACGGGGGGGGATACGCAGTATTTT. The V and J genes are TRBV4-2 and TRBJ2-3; TRBD2 matches 8 bases. From germline, CDR1 is LGHNA and CDR2 YNFKEQ. V lost 4 bases and J lost 6; bases outside the gene matches: 15. This CDR3 contains 17 residues.

CDR3 sequence: CASSPGRGGGFYEQYF. CDR3 coding DNA: TGTGCCAGCAGTCCCGGACGGGGCGGGGGTTTTTACGAGCAGTACTTC. This chain links TRBV28 with TRBJ2-7, with TRBD2 matching 7 bases. The CDR3 spans 16 residues. The J segment lost 4 bases and the V segment lost 5 bases, leaving 14 bases of the junction unmatched. Per the germline V gene, CDR1 is MDHEN and CDR2 is SYDVKM.

J is TRBJ2-7 and V is TRBV5-1; 9 bases align to TRBD1. The V gene's germline CDR1 is SGHRS and CDR2 YFSETQ. V gave up 5 bases and J gave up 3 bases; unmatched junction bases: 9. CDR3 length: 15 residues. The CDR3: CASSLLTGGFYEQYF. The CDR3 DNA reads TGCGCCAGCAGTTTATTGACAGGGGGGTTCTACGAGCAGTACTTC.

CDR3 sequence (DNA): TGTGCCAGCAGCCCTGATGCCTCGGAGGGTCCCTACACCTTC. As protein: CASSPDASEGPYTF. The gene calls are TRBV14 and TRBJ1-2, with unresolved D. The germline gives CDR1 SGHDN, CDR2 FVKESK. The CDR3 has 14 residues. Trimming removed 4 bases from V and 10 bases from J, with 19 bases in between.

CDR3: CASSEWTGTRGETQYF. The CDR3 DNA follows: TGTGCCAGCAGTGAGTGGACGGGGACTAGGGGCGAGACCCAGTACTTC. The V call is TRBV25-1, the J call TRBJ2-5, with 8 nucleotides matching TRBD2. CDR3 length: 16 residues. Per germline, CDR1 MGHDK and CDR2 SYGVNS. V trimming: 3 bases; J trimming: 5 bases; junction bases outside the gene matches: 11.

The V and J genes are TRBV5-6 and TRBJ1-2; 9 bases fit TRBD1. The V gene's germline CDR1 is SGHDT and CDR2 YYEEEE. The CDR3 consists of 14 residues. After removal of 5 bases from V and 4 bases from J, the junction contained 6 bases not matched to a gene. CDR3 sequence (DNA): TGTGCCAGCAGACAACAGGGGGCGGGCTATGGCTACACCTTC. This gives the protein CASRQQGAGYGYTF.

The chain employs TRBV6-2 or TRBV6-3 and TRBJ2-5; no clear D gene. Germline CDR1 is MNHEY and CDR2 is SVGEGT. CDR3 size: 15 residues. V lost 2 bases to trimming and J lost 0 bases, with 10 bases between them. The CDR3 is CASSYVYSNQETQYF. The CDR3 DNA reads TGTGCCAGCAGTTACGTGTACTCTAACCAAGAGACCCAGTACTTC.

In DNA form, the CDR3 reads TGTGCCAGCACCTGGGGGGGAGGTGCCGGGGAGCTGTTTTTT. Protein: CASTWGGGAGELFF. The chain uses TRBV7-2 and TRBJ2-2; 7 positions match TRBD2. The CDR3 is 14 amino acids. Trimming removed 7 bases from V and 6 bases from J; junction bases left unmatched: 8. The germline V gene encodes CDR1 SGHTA and CDR2 FQGNSA.

This clone occurred a few times. J is TRBJ2-2 and V is TRBV7-2, with 10 positions matching TRBD2. The V segment lost 2 bases and the J segment 5 bases; nucleotides outside the gene matches: 2. The CDR3 extends over 15 amino acids. CDR1 is SGHTA and CDR2 is FQGNSA in the germline V gene. DNA of the CDR3: TGTGCCAGCAGCTTAAATAGCGGGAGGACCGGGGAGCTGTTTTTT. It translates to CASSLNSGRTGELFF.

V is TRBV18 and J is TRBJ2-7; 7 bases line up with TRBD1. The trim removed 4 bases at V and 5 bases at J, leaving 11 bases unmatched. The CDR3 spans 15 residues. Germline CDR1 and CDR2: KGHSH and LQKENI. This CDR3 reads CASSRQAGGADEQYF. CDR3 bases: TGTGCCAGCTCACGCCAAGCAGGGGGTGCCGACGAGCAGTACTTC.

This rearrangement joins TRBV6-1 to TRBJ1-1; D is undetermined. The CDR3 is made up of 15 amino acids. V was pared by 0 bases and J by 1 base, with 9 bases between. Germline V gene sequence: CDR1 MNHNS, CDR2 SASEGT. CDR3 in amino acids: CASSEASPRNTEAFF. Here the CDR3 DNA reads TGTGCCAGCAGTGAAGCAAGCCCAAGGAACACTGAAGCTTTCTTT.

V is TRBV11-3 and J is TRBJ2-1; D may be TRBD2 (6 bases). Germline V gene sequence: CDR1 SGHNT, CDR2 YENEEA. The length of the CDR3 is 15 residues. V was pared by 5 bases and J by 10 bases, with 21 bases between. CDR3 residues: CASSVRLGGPREQFF. CDR3 DNA: TGTGCCAGCAGCGTTCGACTAGGAGGCCCGCGCGAGCAGTTCTTC.